This is a list of T cell receptor beta chains from one sample in a study of blood T cell repertoires in COVID-19. Here immunoSEQ multiplex PCR was the method, and the copy in TCRdb shows in-frame clones only, minus some. The table lists 70,000 to 100,000 clones, approximately 86% of them singletons. The sequenced sample was peripheral blood. The receptors were sampled from a man at least 80 years old with active or convalescent COVID-19. CDR3s include the opening cysteine and the closing phenylalanine or tryptophan. The order of the fields is J gene, V gene, CDR3 protein.

TRBJ2-3,TRBV2,CASGGRTSTDTQYF
TRBJ1-2,TRBV6-5,CASSLGTAIKGDTF
TRBJ2-1,TRBV29-1,CSVGRDRNPNEQFF
TRBJ2-3,TRBV28,CASSYPGQRADTQYF
TRBJ2-6,TRBV14,CASSQITPMDSPGANVLTF
TRBJ1-1,TRBV12-3/TRBV12-4,CASSLRTLAFF
TRBJ2-1,TRBV28,CASSSLGGTRFF
TRBJ1-1,TRBV2,CASSGEAEAFF
TRBJ2-1,TRBV28,CACSVTYNEQFF
TRBJ2-7,TRBV4-2,CASSQVWGPSSYEQYF
TRBJ2-1,TRBV4-2,CASSQVVGLEQFF
TRBJ2-7,TRBV28,CASSMTSGYEQYF
TRBJ2-1,TRBV15,CATSLLLENEQFF
TRBJ2-1,TRBV14,CASSRWRFDEQFF
TRBJ2-1,TRBV5-1,CASSPKQGARPTSGPFTEQFF
TRBJ1-2,TRBV29-1,CSVDPPGQVGYTF
TRBJ1-1,TRBV7-9,CASSFQGNTEAFF
TRBJ1-5,TRBV5-1,CASSLAPGQGGQPQHF
TRBJ2-3,TRBV2,CASFLPGGTDTQYF
TRBJ2-7,TRBV18,CASSPLAGTRGSYEQYF
TRBJ2-1,TRBV25-1,CASSESNSYNEQFF
TRBJ2-2,TRBV29-1,CSVRTGGARSGELFF
TRBJ2-3,TRBV5-1,CASSPGTGTDTQYF
TRBJ1-3,TRBV5-1,CASSSTGFNTIYF
TRBJ2-5,TRBV5-4,CASSSGTSGFQETQYF
TRBJ2-7,TRBV16,CASSQSTREHEQYF
TRBJ1-2,TRBV7-2,CASSSAGTGGAGGYTF
TRBJ2-7,TRBV6-2/TRBV6-3,CASSYGGTGGPYEQYF
TRBJ1-1,TRBV28,CASSLPLETVKAFF
TRBJ1-3,TRBV25-1,CASTETGHSGNTIYF
TRBJ2-1,TRBV28,CASRPQGHEQFF
TRBJ2-3,TRBV4-2,CASSLDRLDTQYF
TRBJ2-7,TRBV7-8,CASSLGTASYEQYF
TRBJ2-1,TRBV11-1,CASSLAGGSYNEQFF
TRBJ1-6,TRBV3-1/TRBV3-2,CASSLSPRGLHPNYNSPLHF
TRBJ2-1,TRBV7-2,CASSSRQGPYNEQFF
TRBJ2-7,TRBV18,CASSPGGLQFVEQYF
TRBJ2-7,TRBV13,CASSFVSLTDHYEQYF
TRBJ2-1,TRBV4-2,CASSQERQTGGTNEQFF
TRBJ1-1,TRBV9,CASSVARGSEAFF
TRBJ2-2,TRBV7-8,CASSLQGFGELFF
TRBJ2-3,TRBV29-1,CSVVRGQGSQYF
TRBJ2-7,TRBV28,CASTPPPSESYEQYF
TRBJ1-1,TRBV6-5,CASSYSGGLWNTEAFF
TRBJ2-1,TRBV12-3/TRBV12-4,CASSLGGYNEQFF
TRBJ2-1,TRBV5-1,CASSTGTSGSFYNEQFF
TRBJ1-4,TRBV6-5,CASSAGQVNEKLFF